This T cell receptor beta chain was documented in a study of T-cell memory formation after mild COVID-19. Study-level points and caveats: Several responding clones turned up in pre-infection memory, indicating that cross-reactive memory may have taken part.

The CDR3 extends over 13 amino acids. V gave up 3 bases and J gave up 8 bases, with 13 bases separating them. Germline CDR1 and CDR2: DFQATT and SNEGSKA (reference sequence). In its sample, this clonotype was seen a few times. Its antigen is as yet unknown. TCRdb ran MiXCR on the 5' RACE reads and lists one entry per CDR3 protein. Here the sample spans some 200,000 distinct CDR3 sequences, 9.5% to 10% being singletons. The clonotype originates from a man aged 18 to 30 who had mild COVID-19 (a few samples of this study predate the infection). Cell type and time point are not known. The source material was PBMCs or a T cell subset sorted from them (not recorded which). V gene TRBV20-1 combines with J gene TRBJ2-2; no clear D gene. In DNA form, the CDR3 reads TGCAGTGCTAGTTCCCCTTCCAGGGGGGAGCTGTTTTTT. Translating gives CSASSPSRGELFF.